This T cell receptor beta chain derives from a study of T cell changes during pregnancy in multiple sclerosis (dated by TCRdb to the late 2010s). In terms of the full investigation: In women with multiple sclerosis, the researchers looked at how the T cell repertoire shifted as pregnancy progressed.

Library preparation employed the immunoSEQ multiplex PCR assay. TCRdb holds this immuneACCESS table with in-frame rearrangements only. Some clones are missing; in checked studies, unresolved V genes explain under half, and the rest has no known cause. This sample comprises some 70,000 clones, about 92% of them detected only once. Approximately 3% of the sample is taken by the ten largest. On this clone: The antigen it recognizes is unknown. Base qualities are not at hand, and no much larger clone is one base apart.

V ends up 1 base short and J 0 bases short, with an unmatched junction base count of 8. The germline V gene supplies CDR1 SGHRS and CDR2 YFSETQ. CDR3 length: 17 amino acids, cysteine to phenylalanine. Only CDR3 DNA is held: 51 bases, read in frame from base 1. The source material was CD8+ T cells from peripheral blood mononuclear cells, sampled in the third trimester of pregnancy. This receptor was taken from a female donor in good health, enrolled as a control in a pregnancy study. The sequence joins TRBV5-1 to TRBJ1-2, with 8 bases aligning to TRBD1. The CDR3 region reads CASSLQGQDYTNYGYTF. At the DNA level, the sequence is TGCGCCAGCAGCTTGCAGGGACAGGATTATACTAACTATGGCTACACCTTC. Here the CDR3 is joined to the reference TRBV5-1 and TRBJ1-2 genes, and the full variable domain is: KAGVTQTPRYLIKTRGQQVTLSCSPISGHRSVSWYQQTPGQGLQFLFEYFSETQRNKGNFPGRFSGRQFSNSRSEMNVSTLELGDSALYLCASSLQGQDYTNYGYTFGSGTRLTVV.